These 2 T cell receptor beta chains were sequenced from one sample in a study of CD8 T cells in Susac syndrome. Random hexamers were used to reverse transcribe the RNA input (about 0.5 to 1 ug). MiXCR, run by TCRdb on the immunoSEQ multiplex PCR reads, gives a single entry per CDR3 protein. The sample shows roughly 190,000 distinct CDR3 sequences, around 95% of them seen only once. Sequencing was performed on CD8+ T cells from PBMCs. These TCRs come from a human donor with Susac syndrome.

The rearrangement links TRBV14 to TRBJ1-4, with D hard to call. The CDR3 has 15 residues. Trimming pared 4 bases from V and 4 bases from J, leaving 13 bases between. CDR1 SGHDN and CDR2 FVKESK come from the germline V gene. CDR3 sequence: CASSPYGQNNEKLFF. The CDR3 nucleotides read TGTGCCAGCAGCCCTTATGGGCAGAATAATGAAAAACTGTTTTTT.

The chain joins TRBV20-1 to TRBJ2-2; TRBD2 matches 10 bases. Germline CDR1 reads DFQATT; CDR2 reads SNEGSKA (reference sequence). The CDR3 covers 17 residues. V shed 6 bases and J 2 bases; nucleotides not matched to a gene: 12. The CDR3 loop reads CSARPLSGGFNTGELFF. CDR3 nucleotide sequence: TGCAGTGCACGCCCCCTTAGCGGGGGGTTCAACACCGGGGAGCTGTTTTTT.